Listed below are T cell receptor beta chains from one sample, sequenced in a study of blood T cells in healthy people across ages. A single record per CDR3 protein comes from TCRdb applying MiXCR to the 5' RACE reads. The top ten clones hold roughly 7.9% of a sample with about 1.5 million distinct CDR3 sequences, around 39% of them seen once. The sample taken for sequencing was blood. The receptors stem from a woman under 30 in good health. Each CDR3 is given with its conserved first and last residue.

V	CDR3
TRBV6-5	CASRSPRQGYMQYF
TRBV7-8	CASRPSTGGTFNEQFF
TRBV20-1	CSARDPQQGRGETQYF
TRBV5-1	CASSIPHELPVTGYEQFF
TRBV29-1	CSVEFRGTSSYEQYF
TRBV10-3	CAISGSSGRNEQYF
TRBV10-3	CAIRGSTGGHGYTF
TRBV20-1	CSAAGTSGSGEQYF
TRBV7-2	CASSSSSGGETQYF
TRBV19	CASSIDGTAKAFF
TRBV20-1	CSASDLRAGQETQYF
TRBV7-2	CASSPRVRGQGYEQYF
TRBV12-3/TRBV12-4	CASSRVGAGLYEQYF
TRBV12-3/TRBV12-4	CASTIGGGRTDTQYF
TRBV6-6	CASSQGAGNSPLHF
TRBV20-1	CSARDTRDQPQHF
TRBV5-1	CASSFSGTTDTQYF